The rows below give T cell receptor beta chains drawn from one sample of a study of T cell responses to AZD1222 COVID-19 vaccine. Profiling relied on immunoSEQ multiplex PCR, and the TCRdb table lists in-frame clones only, not all of them. The sample yields about 77,000 clones, 80% to 95% seen once. The specimen was peripheral blood, collected 28 days after the second AZD1222 dose. Receptors were obtained from an adult who received the AZD1222 COVID-19 vaccine. CDR3s include the opening cysteine and the closing phenylalanine or tryptophan. A D gene is named only where the DNA matches it firmly. Size values are once, few and many counts, or a class for expanded clones, and some rows have none.

J gene: TRBJ1-5; clone size: -; V gene: TRBV30; D gene: -; CDR3 DNA: TGTGCCTGGAGCCCCGGGGGTGCTCAGCCCCAGCATTTT; CDR3 protein: CAWSPGGAQPQHF
J gene: TRBJ1-3; clone size: few; V gene: TRBV29-1; D gene: -; CDR3 DNA: TGCAGCGTTGCAGGTATTGCCGGAAACACCATATATTTT; CDR3 protein: CSVAGIAGNTIYF
J gene: TRBJ1-1; clone size: once; V gene: TRBV11-3; D gene: -; CDR3 DNA: TGTGCCAGCAGCTTAATGGGTAATGAAGCTTTCTTT; CDR3 protein: CASSLMGNEAFF
J gene: TRBJ2-7; clone size: once; V gene: TRBV11-2; D gene: -; CDR3 DNA: TGTGCCAGCAGCTTAGGTCCGGGGCCCTACGAGCAGTACTTC; CDR3 protein: CASSLGPGPYEQYF
J gene: TRBJ2-1; clone size: -; V gene: TRBV19; D gene: TRBD1; CDR3 DNA: TGTGCCAGTAGTATAGACGGGACAGGGTCGAATGAGCAGTTCTTC; CDR3 protein: CASSIDGTGSNEQFF
J gene: TRBJ2-5; clone size: -; V gene: TRBV2; D gene: TRBD2; CDR3 DNA: TGTGCCAGCAGGAGCGGGAGGTCCCAAGAGACCCAGTACTTC; CDR3 protein: CASRSGRSQETQYF
J gene: TRBJ1-4; clone size: -; V gene: TRBV19; D gene: -; CDR3 DNA: TGTGCCAGTAGTATCTGGGGCAGGGGTGAAAAACTGTTTTTT; CDR3 protein: CASSIWGRGEKLFF
J gene: TRBJ2-5; clone size: -; V gene: TRBV12-3/TRBV12-4; D gene: TRBD1; CDR3 DNA: TGTGCCAGCAGCGGGACAGTACAAGAGACCCAGTACTTC; CDR3 protein: CASSGTVQETQYF
J gene: TRBJ1-2; clone size: -; V gene: TRBV28; D gene: TRBD1; CDR3 DNA: TGTGCCAGCAGTTTAAGTGGGAGAGGGACAGCCAGGATCGGCACGGGCTACACCTTC; CDR3 protein: CASSLSGRGTARIGTGYTF
J gene: TRBJ1-1; clone size: -; V gene: TRBV5-1; D gene: TRBD1; CDR3 DNA: TGCGCCAGCAGCAACACCGGGACAGGGAACACTGAAGCTTTCTTT; CDR3 protein: CASSNTGTGNTEAFF
J gene: TRBJ1-2; clone size: once; V gene: TRBV9; D gene: -; CDR3 DNA: TGTGCCAGCAGCGTAGGGGGCCGGGACTTAGGCTATGGCTACACCTTC; CDR3 protein: CASSVGGRDLGYGYTF
J gene: TRBJ2-2; clone size: -; V gene: TRBV29-1; D gene: TRBD2; CDR3 DNA: TGCAGCGTCGATCCCGGACTAGCGGGAACCACCGGGGAGCTGTTTTTT; CDR3 protein: CSVDPGLAGTTGELFF
J gene: TRBJ2-5; clone size: -; V gene: TRBV21-1; D gene: -; CDR3 DNA: TGTGCCAGCAGCACTTATCCAAAAGGGGCGTCGAAGGAGGAGACCCAGTACTTC; CDR3 protein: CASSTYPKGASKEETQYF
J gene: TRBJ1-1; clone size: -; V gene: TRBV9; D gene: -; CDR3 DNA: TGTGCCAGCAGCGTTCTAGTCCGGACTGCCCGGTGGACTGAAGCTTTCTTT; CDR3 protein: CASSVLVRTARWTEAFF
J gene: TRBJ1-1; clone size: -; V gene: TRBV25-1; D gene: TRBD1; CDR3 DNA: TGTGCCAGCAGTGCCAGGGGGGTCACTGAAGCTTTCTTT; CDR3 protein: CASSARGVTEAFF
J gene: TRBJ2-7; clone size: -; V gene: TRBV30; D gene: -; CDR3 DNA: TGTGCCTGGAGTGGGACCTCCCCATACGAGCAGTACTTC; CDR3 protein: CAWSGTSPYEQYF
J gene: TRBJ1-6; clone size: -; V gene: TRBV30; D gene: TRBD1; CDR3 DNA: TGTGCCTGGATAGGACAGGGGGCTTCACCCCTCCACTTT; CDR3 protein: CAWIGQGASPLHF
J gene: TRBJ1-6; clone size: once; V gene: TRBV11-2; D gene: -; CDR3 DNA: TGTGCCAGCAGCCTCCCACGCCTGGGAGGTTCACCCCTCCACTTT; CDR3 protein: CASSLPRLGGSPLHF